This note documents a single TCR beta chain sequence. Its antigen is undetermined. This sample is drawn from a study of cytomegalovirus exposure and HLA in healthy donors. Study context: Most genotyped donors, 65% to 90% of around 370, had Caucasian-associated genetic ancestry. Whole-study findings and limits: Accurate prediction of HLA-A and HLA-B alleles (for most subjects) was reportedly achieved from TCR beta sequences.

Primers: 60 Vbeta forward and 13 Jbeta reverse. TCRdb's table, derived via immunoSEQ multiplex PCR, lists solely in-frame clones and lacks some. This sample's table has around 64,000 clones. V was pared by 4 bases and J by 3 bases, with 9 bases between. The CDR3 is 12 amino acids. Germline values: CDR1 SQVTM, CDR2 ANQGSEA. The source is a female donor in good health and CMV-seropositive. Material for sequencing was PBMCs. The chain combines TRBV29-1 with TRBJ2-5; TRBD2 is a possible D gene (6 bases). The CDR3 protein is CSVATSKETQYF. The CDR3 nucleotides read TGCAGCGTTGCCACTAGCAAAGAGACCCAGTACTTC.